This section outlines one TCR beta chain sequence together with its context. The record originates from a study of blood T cell repertoires in COVID-19. The table came from immunoSEQ multiplex PCR; TCRdb's copy has only in-frame clones and leaves some out. Of over 250,000 clones in the sample, about nine tenths were seen once. CDR1 and CDR2 from the germline V gene are MNHEY and SVGAGI. V gave up 0 bases and J gave up 2 bases; unmatched junction bases: 2. This CDR3 region has 15 residues. The clonotype originates from a man in his 60s who had recovered from COVID-19. What was sequenced was PBMCs or T cells enriched from blood (not recorded which). V and J are TRBV6-5 and TRBJ2-3; TRBD2 matches at 7 bases. The CDR3 spells CASSYSRDYTDTQYF. The CDR3 nucleotides read TGTGCCAGCAGTTACTCCAGGGACTACACAGATACGCAGTATTTT.